Below, 15 T cell receptor beta chains from the same sample are listed, as sequenced in a study of blood T cell repertoires in COVID-19. Using immunoSEQ multiplex PCR, the repertoire was profiled, and TCRdb retains in-frame clones only, with some absent. The table lists 150,000 or so clones, about 79% of them singletons, with approximately 9.2% in the top ten. The material sequenced was PBMCs or T cells enriched from blood (not recorded which). The receptors were gathered from a man aged 50-60 years who had recovered from COVID-19.

The chain links TRBV5-6 to TRBJ2-2; D is unresolved. This CDR3 spans 16 amino acids. Trimming removed 1 base at V and 2 bases at J, with 12 bases between. CDR1 SGHDT and CDR2 YYEEEE come from the germline V gene. The CDR3 reads CASSLSTLPNTGELFF. The CDR3 nucleotides are TGTGCCAGCAGCTTGAGTACCCTACCAAACACCGGGGAGCTGTTTTTT.

This clone was found a few times. This chain joins TRBV7-8 and TRBJ1-1, with 7 bases identical to TRBD1. This CDR3 contains 14 residues. The V gene end was trimmed by 4 bases and the J gene end by 5 bases; junction bases not matched to a gene: 7. Germline values: CDR1 SGHVS, CDR2 FQNEAQ. This CDR3 is CASSSPGGSTEAFF. Written as DNA, the CDR3 is TGTGCCAGCAGCTCCCCAGGGGGGTCTACTGAAGCTTTCTTT.

The chain recombines TRBV7-3 with TRBJ2-3; 9 positions match TRBD2. J gave up 4 bases and V 1 base, and 9 bases lay outside the gene matches. CDR1 is SGHTA and CDR2 is FQGTGA in the germline V gene. This CDR3 has 17 residues. The CDR3 reads CASSLRVAGGRADTQYF. For the CDR3, the DNA is TGTGCCAGCAGCTTAAGGGTCGCGGGGGGGCGTGCAGATACGCAGTATTTT.

The chain recombines TRBV19 with TRBJ1-1; D is unclear. This CDR3 region has 13 residues. Germline V gene data show CDR1 as LNHDA and CDR2 as SQIVND (reference sequence). V was trimmed by 5 bases and J by 0 bases, leaving 7 bases between them. The CDR3 region has the DNA TGTGCCAGTAGTGAGGGCCTGAACACTGAAGCTTTCTTT. This sequence encodes CASSEGLNTEAFF. The entire variable domain, with the rest obtained from reference TRBV19 and TRBJ1-1, is as follows: DGGITQSPKYLFRKEGQNVTLSCEQNLNHDAMYWYRQDPGQGLRLIYYSQIVNDFQKGDIAEGYSVSREKKESFPLTVTSAQKNPTAFYLCASSEGLNTEAFFGQGTRLTVV.

The chain combines TRBV7-2 with TRBJ1-5, with D unclear. The CDR3 spans 13 residues. Germline V lookup: CDR1 SGHTA, CDR2 FQGNSA. V lost 2 bases, J lost 4 bases, and 6 bases lay in between. The CDR3 loop reads CASSLTENQPQHF. As DNA, the CDR3 is TGTGCCAGCAGCTTAACCGAGAATCAGCCCCAGCATTTT. Full variable domain (outside the CDR3, taken from reference TRBV7-2 and TRBJ1-5): GAGVSQSPSNKVTEKGKDVELRCDPISGHTALYWYRQSLGQGLEFLIYFQGNSAPDKSGLPSDRFSAERTGGSVSTLTIQRTQQEDSAVYLCASSLTENQPQHFGDGTRLSIL.

The V and J genes are TRBV9 and TRBJ1-1; no clear D gene. Trimming stripped 2 bases from V and 1 base from J, with 6 bases between. The CDR3 has 13 residues. The germline V gene encodes CDR1 SGDLS and CDR2 YYNGEE. CDR3 nucleotide sequence: TGTGCCAGCAGCGTTACATGGAACACTGAAGCTTTCTTT. Residues: CASSVTWNTEAFF.

The chain employs TRBV9 and TRBJ2-7; 9 bases fit TRBD1. This CDR3 has 15 amino acids. CDR1 SGDLS and CDR2 YYNGEE come from the germline V gene. V shed 0 bases and J 9 bases; nucleotides not matched to a gene: 10. CDR3 bases: TGTGCCAGCAGCGTAGGGTCGGGACAGGGTGCTGGGCAGTACTTC. Translated, it gives CASSVGSGQGAGQYF.

V is TRBV28 and J is TRBJ2-2, with TRBD1 matching 9 bases. J gave up 7 bases and V 7 bases, and 10 bases lay outside the gene matches. From germline, CDR1 is MDHEN and CDR2 SYDVKM. This CDR3 region has 15 residues. The CDR3 DNA sequence: TGTGCCAGCATCCCTCGGGGACAGGGAATCGGGGAGCTGTTTTTT. The encoded protein is CASIPRGQGIGELFF.

This clone has a single count. The V call is TRBV5-4, the J call TRBJ1-1; D possibly corresponds to TRBD1 (5 bases). CDR3 size: 13 residues. In germline, CDR1 is SGHNT, CDR2 YYREEE (reference sequence). With 1 base removed from V and 5 bases from J, the gap between germline ends came to 9 bases. CDR3 DNA sequence: TGTGCCAGCAGCTTGCCAGGGAGGACTGAAGCTTTCTTT. Residues: CASSLPGRTEAFF.

This chain joins TRBV5-4 and TRBJ2-6; 7 nucleotides align to TRBD1. CDR3 length: 15 residues. Losses at the gene ends were 3 bases for V and 1 base for J; bases not matched to a gene: 1. Germline CDR1 and CDR2: SGHNT and YYREEE (reference sequence). The CDR3 sequence: CASSSQGSGANVLTF. The CDR3 DNA follows: TGTGCCAGCAGCTCACAGGGGTCTGGGGCCAACGTCCTGACTTTC.

DNA for the CDR3: TGTGCCAGCTCACCGGGACAGGGGCTTTCCTACGAGCAGTACTTC. Encoded protein: CASSPGQGLSYEQYF. The rearrangement uses TRBV18 and TRBJ2-7; 10 nucleotides line up with TRBD1. Germline CDR1 KGHSH, CDR2 LQKENI. The CDR3 totals 15 residues. J lost 1 base, V lost 3 bases, and 3 bases had no gene match.

J is TRBJ1-5 and V is TRBV20-1; TRBD1 matches 7 bases. Trimming removed 3 bases from V and 6 bases from J; junction bases left unmatched: 8. The CDR3 is 14 residues long. Germline CDR1 is DFQATT and CDR2 is SNEGSKA (reference sequence). The CDR3 is CSASIRGGGQPQHF. In DNA form, the CDR3 reads TGCAGTGCTAGTATTCGAGGGGGCGGTCAGCCCCAGCATTTT.

V and J are TRBV7-9 and TRBJ1-1; TRBD1 is a possible D gene (5 bases). Trimming removed 1 base at V and 1 base at J, with 7 bases between. In germline, CDR1 is SEHNR, CDR2 FQNEAQ (reference sequence). The CDR3 has 14 amino acids. The CDR3 loop reads CASSLETGNTEAFF. CDR3 bases: TGTGCCAGCAGCTTAGAAACAGGGAACACTGAAGCTTTCTTT.

V and J are TRBV7-3 and TRBJ1-1; D is undetermined. The V end lost 1 base, the J end lost 7 bases, and 10 bases lay between the germline ends. In germline, CDR1 is SGHTA, CDR2 FQGTGA. The CDR3 sequence is 13 residues long. The CDR3: CASSLMAGIEAFF. CDR3 coding DNA: TGTGCCAGCAGCTTAATGGCGGGGATTGAAGCTTTCTTT.

The chain carries TRBV27 and TRBJ1-2; the D gene is possibly TRBD1 (6 bases). The CDR3 length is 15 residues. Trimming shortened V by 5 bases and J by 8 bases, and 21 bases separated the two germline ends. Germline V gene sequence: CDR1 MNHEY, CDR2 SMNVEV (reference sequence). The CDR3 sequence is CASSREQGWLRGYTF. The CDR3, as DNA: TGTGCCAGCAGTCGCGAGCAGGGGTGGTTGAGGGGCTACACCTTC.